Shown below are 23 T cell receptor beta chains from a single sample sequenced in a study of blood T cell repertoires in COVID-19. Assay used: immunoSEQ multiplex PCR; TCRdb lists only in-frame clones, some missing. The profile covers more than 100,000 clones, with about 79% appearing a single time and about 2% taken by the ten largest. Sequenced input: peripheral blood. The receptor set was obtained from a man in his 70s with acute or convalescent COVID-19.

This chain uses TRBV7-9 with TRBJ1-3, with a weak D call TRBD1 (5 bases). The ends were cut back, 5 bases at V and 7 bases at J, with 12 bases in the middle. The CDR3 loop spans 13 amino acids. Germline CDR1 is SEHNR and CDR2 is FQNEAQ (reference sequence). CDR3 loop: CASSIGTRNTIYF. The CDR3 DNA reads TGTGCCAGCAGCATCGGGACTAGGAACACCATATATTTT.

The rearrangement joins TRBV25-1 to TRBJ1-6, with 7 bases aligning to TRBD1. The V gene end was trimmed by 7 bases and the J gene end by 7 bases; junction bases not matched to a gene: 7. Germline V gene data show CDR1 as MGHDK and CDR2 as SYGVNS. The CDR3 is 14 amino acids. The CDR3 DNA sequence: TGTGCCAGCAACCCGCGACAGGGAAATTCACCCCTCCACTTT. This translates into CASNPRQGNSPLHF.

V gene TRBV7-2 combines with J gene TRBJ1-4; D perhaps matches TRBD1 (5 bases). This CDR3 contains 14 residues. Trimming pared 5 bases from V and 8 bases from J, leaving 15 bases between. The germline V gene has CDR1 SGHTA and CDR2 FQGNSA. The CDR3 sequence is CASSRGFETEKLFF. The CDR3 region has the DNA TGTGCCAGCAGCCGGGGGTTTGAAACGGAAAAACTGTTTTTT. The whole variable domain, remainder taken from reference TRBV7-2 and TRBJ1-4, is GAGVSQSPSNKVTEKGKDVELRCDPISGHTALYWYRQSLGQGLEFLIYFQGNSAPDKSGLPSDRFSAERTGGSVSTLTIQRTQQEDSAVYLCASSRGFETEKLFFGSGTQLSVL.

This chain uses TRBV11-3 with TRBJ2-5; 10 bases align to TRBD1. Germline loops: CDR1 SGHNT, CDR2 YENEEA. The CDR3 sequence is 13 residues long. After removal of 4 bases from V and 5 bases from J, the junction contained 1 base not matched to a gene. CDR3 in amino acids: CASSSGQGETQYF. CDR3 nucleotide sequence: TGTGCCAGCAGCTCGGGACAGGGGGAGACCCAGTACTTC.

The J gene is TRBJ1-4, the V gene TRBV15; D is unclear. V was cut by 0 bases and J by 8 bases, with 10 bases left in between. Per the germline V gene, CDR1 is LNHNV and CDR2 is YYDKDF (reference sequence). This CDR3 spans 14 amino acids. DNA for the CDR3: TGTGCCACCAGCAGAGATGACCGGGAGGAAAAACTGTTTTTT. It specifies CATSRDDREEKLFF.

This clone was seen once. The chain uses TRBV10-3 and TRBJ1-4, with 9 bases lining up with TRBD1. V was pared by 11 bases and J by 0 bases, with 7 bases of the junction left unmatched. CDR1 and CDR2 from the germline V gene are ENHRY and SYGVKD. The CDR3 extends over 15 amino acids. The CDR3 protein is CASRDRAATNEKLFF. For the CDR3, the DNA is TGTGCCTCCCGGGACAGGGCCGCAACTAATGAAAAACTGTTTTTT.

This chain joins TRBV19 and TRBJ1-1; no clear D. CDR3 length: 12 amino acids. The V end was cut by 1 base, the J end by 3 bases, with 3 bases between. Germline assignment: CDR1 LNHDA and CDR2 SQIVND (reference sequence). CDR3: CASSIADTEAFF. CDR3 bases: TGTGCCAGTAGTATAGCGGACACTGAAGCTTTCTTT.

This clone was detected a few times. V usage is TRBV2 and J usage is TRBJ1-2; maybe TRBD1 (6 bases). Germline CDR1 SNHLY, CDR2 FYNNEI. This CDR3 is 13 amino acids long. Deletions cut 8 bases from V and 1 base from J, with 11 bases between. The CDR3 reads CASRTEVNYGYTF. CDR3 bases: TGTGCCAGCCGGACAGAGGTTAACTATGGCTACACCTTC.

This clone was recorded a few times. The chain has TRBV5-1 and TRBJ1-6; 7 bases map to TRBD1. The CDR3 has 15 residues. After removal of 4 bases from V and 10 bases from J, the junction contained 11 bases not matched to a gene. Germline V CDR1 and CDR2: SGHRS, YFSETQ. Here the CDR3 DNA reads TGCGCCAGCAGCCAAGTCGAGGGGGCGCGATCACCCCTCCACTTT. Amino acids: CASSQVEGARSPLHF.

This clone has more than one count but fewer than ten. The V and J genes are TRBV7-8 and TRBJ1-2, with 10 bases identical to TRBD1. The CDR3 is made up of 15 amino acids. Germline CDR1 SGHVS, CDR2 FQNEAQ. The ends lost 5 bases at V and 8 bases at J; junction bases unmatched: 11. CDR3 in amino acids: CASSIRQGANQGYTF. The DNA for the CDR3 is TGTGCCAGCAGCATTCGACAGGGGGCTAATCAAGGCTACACCTTC.

The CDR3 loop is CASTDNTGGTEAFF. The DNA for the CDR3 is TGCGCCAGCACCGATAACACAGGGGGCACTGAAGCTTTCTTT. J is TRBJ1-1 and V is TRBV5-1, with 8 nucleotides matching TRBD1. This CDR3 region has 14 residues. J lost 4 bases, V lost 6 bases, and 8 bases had no gene match. Germline V gene sequence: CDR1 SGHRS, CDR2 YFSETQ. Supplemented by reference TRBV5-1 and TRBJ1-1, the full variable domain reads KAGVTQTPRYLIKTRGQQVTLSCSPISGHRSVSWYQQTPGQGLQFLFEYFSETQRNKGNFPGRFSGRQFSNSRSEMNVSTLELGDSALYLCASTDNTGGTEAFFGQGTRLTVV.

This clone has just a few counts. This chain uses TRBV25-1 with TRBJ1-1, with D uncertain. The CDR3 has 14 residues. The germline gives CDR1 MGHDK, CDR2 SYGVNS. V shed 8 bases and J shed 8 bases, with 21 bases lying between them. The DNA for the CDR3 is TGTGCCAGCCCCCTTTTTTGCAGGTTCCTCGAAGCTTTCTTT. Its translation is CASPLFCRFLEAFF.

The V call is TRBV19, the J call TRBJ2-5; 16 nucleotides match TRBD2. The ends lost 4 bases at V and 5 bases at J; junction bases unmatched: 4. Per the germline V gene, CDR1 is LNHDA and CDR2 is SQIVND (reference sequence). The CDR3 totals 16 residues. The CDR3 DNA follows: TGTGCCAGTAGTACCCAGGGACTAGCGGGGGGGGAGACCCAGTACTTC. It codes for CASSTQGLAGGETQYF.

J is TRBJ2-7 and V is TRBV2; D not resolved. V lost 3 bases and J 6 bases, leaving 6 bases between the germline ends. The CDR3 is 11 residues long. Germline CDR1 reads SNHLY; CDR2 reads FYNNEI. The CDR3 nucleotides read TGTGCCAGCAGTGATTCTCGCGAGCAGTACTTC. Translation: CASSDSREQYF.

The rearrangement uses TRBV11-2 and TRBJ2-6; 7 nucleotides line up with TRBD1. The germline CDR1 and CDR2 sequences are SGHAT and FQNNGV. With V trimmed by 5 bases and J by 0 bases, 13 bases remained unmatched. The CDR3 spans 19 residues. The chain's CDR3 is CASSTFRGTGRSGANVLTF. CDR3 sequence (DNA): TGTGCCAGCAGCACCTTCAGGGGGACCGGACGCTCTGGGGCCAACGTCCTGACTTTC.

This clone was observed a few times. The V and J genes are TRBV7-2 and TRBJ1-2, with 8 bases matching TRBD1. This CDR3 region has 15 residues. Germline-derived CDR1 and CDR2 are SGHTA and FQGNSA. V lost 1 base to trimming and J lost 5 bases; unmatched junction nucleotides: 6. The CDR3 DNA sequence: TGTGCCAGCAGCTTAGGGACAGGGTTTCGGTATGGCTACACCTTC. This gives the protein CASSLGTGFRYGYTF.

The chain couples TRBV7-3 to TRBJ2-7; D possibly corresponds to TRBD1 (6 bases). The ends were cut back, 5 bases at V and 6 bases at J, with 11 bases in the middle. Germline V lookup: CDR1 SGHTA, CDR2 FQGTGA. CDR3 length: 12 amino acids. For the CDR3, the DNA is TGTGCCAGCAGCCCGGACAGAAGCGAGCAGTACTTC. Protein: CASSPDRSEQYF.

This rearrangement joins TRBV19 to TRBJ1-2; 9 bases agree with TRBD1. Germline V gene sequence: CDR1 LNHDA, CDR2 SQIVND (reference sequence). V lost 4 bases to trimming and J lost 8 bases; unmatched junction nucleotides: 14. The CDR3 runs to 16 residues. The DNA for the CDR3 is TGTGCCAGTAGTACAAACAACAGGGGGCTAGTGGGAGGCTACACCTTC. Residues: CASSTNNRGLVGGYTF.

This chain joins TRBV11-3 and TRBJ2-5; TRBD1 agrees at 7 bases. Germline V CDR1 and CDR2: SGHNT, YENEEA. J gave up 5 bases and V 0 bases, and 9 bases lay outside the gene matches. The CDR3 covers 16 residues. The CDR3 sequence is CASSLDRGQFGETQYF. As DNA, the CDR3 is TGTGCCAGCAGCTTAGATAGGGGACAGTTTGGGGAGACCCAGTACTTC.

The chain couples TRBV28 to TRBJ1-6; a weak D match, TRBD1 (6 bases). This CDR3 is built from 15 residues. Germline V gene data show CDR1 as MDHEN and CDR2 as SYDVKM. V lost 7 bases and J lost 4, with 14 bases in between. The CDR3 sequence: CASKGDPPYNSPLHF. The CDR3 region has the DNA TGTGCCAGCAAGGGGGATCCCCCTTATAATTCACCCCTCCACTTT.

This clone was counted only a few times. This sequence joins TRBV19 and TRBJ2-1, with 12 bases matching TRBD2. Germline CDR1 LNHDA, CDR2 SQIVND (reference sequence). The V segment lost 0 bases and the J segment 5 bases; nucleotides outside the gene matches: 11. The CDR3 runs 19 residues. The CDR3 is CASSIDRVRTSGKNNEQFF. Written as DNA, the CDR3 is TGTGCCAGTAGTATAGATCGGGTAAGGACTAGCGGGAAAAACAATGAGCAGTTCTTC.

This chain links TRBV4-2 with TRBJ1-4, with 11 bases aligning to TRBD1. Germline V CDR1 and CDR2: LGHNA, YNFKEQ. V was clipped by 4 bases and J by 7 bases; unmatched bases: 8. The CDR3 has 16 residues. CDR3 region: CASSLSGQGGGEKLFF. CDR3 DNA: TGTGCCAGCAGCCTCTCGGGACAGGGGGGGGGTGAAAAACTGTTTTTT.

The chain links TRBV11-2 to TRBJ1-5; TRBD1 matches 7 bases. The CDR3 runs 15 residues. V was clipped by 2 bases and J by 9 bases; unmatched bases: 10. The V gene's germline CDR1 is SGHAT and CDR2 FQNNGV. CDR3 nucleotides: TGTGCCAGCAGCTTAACCGGGACAGACTTTTGGCCCCAGCATTTT. Encoded protein: CASSLTGTDFWPQHF.